This T cell receptor (beta chain) was sequenced during a study of blood T cell repertoires in COVID-19. Study-level background: From the United States, Italy and Spain came samples of acute and convalescent COVID-19.

Only in-frame clones appear in the TCRdb table, and some are missing; sequencing was by immunoSEQ multiplex PCR. Seen here are 250,000 to 300,000 clones, roughly 86% observed once, and the top ten hold around 11%. Germline CDR1 is SGDLS and CDR2 is YYNGEE. The CDR3 contains 16 residues. The V end lost 4 bases, the J end lost 0 bases, and 14 bases lay between the germline ends. The chain carries TRBV9 and TRBJ1-3; no reliable D call. The clonotype originates from a woman aged 25 to 39 with COVID-19, enrolled during active disease. Sequencing was performed on peripheral blood. CDR3 DNA sequence: TGTGCCAGCAGCAGCGGTGGACGAGTCTCTGGAAACACCATATATTTT. It yields the protein CASSSGGRVSGNTIYF.